The present TCR beta chain was sequenced within a study of cytomegalovirus exposure and HLA in healthy donors. Everyone who donated was a healthy bone marrow donor. CDR1 SGHRS and CDR2 YFSETQ come from the germline V gene. V dropped 9 bases and J dropped 7; count of bases not matched to a gene: 12. This CDR3 is built from 13 residues. PCR employed 60 Vbeta and 13 Jbeta primers. Clones were sequenced by immunoSEQ multiplex PCR, and TCRdb holds only the in-frame ones, with some missing. This specimen shows 85,000 to 90,000 clones; the ten leading clones hold 15% to 17%. The TCR originated in a man aged 50-60 years in good health and CMV-seropositive. The chain joins TRBV5-1 to TRBJ1-2, with TRBD1 matching over 7 bases. The sample comprised PBMCs. The CDR3 loop is CATSGGQGTGYTF. The DNA for the CDR3 is TGCGCCACCTCAGGGGGGCAGGGGACTGGCTACACCTTC. The full variable domain, its missing parts supplied by reference TRBV5-1 and TRBJ1-2, is KAGVTQTPRYLIKTRGQQVTLSCSPISGHRSVSWYQQTPGQGLQFLFEYFSETQRNKGNFPGRFSGRQFSNSRSEMNVSTLELGDSALYLCATSGGQGTGYTFGSGTRLTVV.